One sample yielded the 10 T cell receptor beta chains listed below, sequenced in a study of OX40 agonist ivuxolimab in advanced cancers. Only in-frame clones appear in the TCRdb table, and some are missing; sequencing was by immunoSEQ multiplex PCR. The sample lists approximately 82,000 clones; more than 80% were seen once. Here the sequenced sample was CD4+ or CD8+ T cells sorted from blood, taken in a trial of the OX40 agonist ivuxolimab. Receptors originate from an adult with an advanced solid tumor such as melanoma, head and neck, liver or kidney cancer.

V gene TRBV11-2 combines with J gene TRBJ1-2; D call uncertain. The CDR3 loop spans 16 amino acids. V was trimmed by 1 base and J by 0 bases, leaving 12 bases between them. Germline CDR1 reads SGHAT; CDR2 reads FQNNGV. CDR3: CASSLAPSSANYGYTF. The CDR3 nucleotides read TGTGCCAGCAGCTTAGCCCCAAGTAGTGCTAACTATGGCTACACCTTC.

The chain joins TRBV4-1 to TRBJ1-3, with D perhaps TRBD1 (6 bases). Looked up from germline, CDR1 is MGHRA and CDR2 is YSYEKL. The V gene lost 6 bases and the J gene lost 4 bases, with 19 bases spanning the gap. The CDR3 consists of 16 residues. The CDR3 sequence: CASSPGGTGTGNTIYF. In DNA form, the CDR3 reads TGCGCCAGCAGTCCCGGGGGCACAGGGACGGGAAACACCATATATTTT.

The chain has TRBV11-3 and TRBJ1-1; 11 nucleotides match TRBD1. This CDR3 is built from 16 residues. The junction had 9 bases not matched to a gene; V was cut back by 5 bases and J by 4 bases. Germline V gives CDR1 SGHNT, CDR2 YENEEA. The CDR3 loop is CASSPGQGALSTEAFF. CDR3 coding DNA: TGTGCCAGCAGCCCAGGACAGGGGGCTTTGAGCACTGAAGCTTTCTTT.

The gene calls are TRBV6-1 and TRBJ2-2, with D possibly being TRBD1 (6 bases). Germline CDR1 and CDR2: MNHNS and SASEGT. Trimming cost V 6 bases and J 0 bases, with 11 bases left between them. CDR3 length: 15 amino acids. This chain's CDR3 is CASRGQLTNTGELFF. The CDR3 DNA reads TGTGCCAGCAGAGGACAGCTTACGAACACCGGGGAGCTGTTTTTT.

There are a few counts of this clone. The chain links TRBV9 to TRBJ2-3; D possibly corresponds to TRBD1 (6 bases). The CDR3 loop spans 16 amino acids. Germline-derived CDR1 and CDR2 are SGDLS and YYNGEE. V was clipped by 0 bases and J by 1 base, with 12 bases between them. The CDR3 reads CASSVGRGSGTDTQYF. CDR3 bases: TGTGCCAGCAGCGTAGGAAGGGGGTCCGGCACAGATACGCAGTATTTT.

The genes are TRBV27 and TRBJ2-7, with a tentative D call TRBD1 (5 bases). Germline values: CDR1 MNHEY, CDR2 SMNVEV (reference sequence). With 6 bases removed from V and 0 bases from J, the gap between germline ends came to 15 bases. The CDR3 consists of 15 residues. CDR3 in DNA: TGTGCCAGCAGGGGGCTTTCCCTTAACTCCTACGAGCAGTACTTC. Protein: CASRGLSLNSYEQYF.

This clone has just one count. V gene TRBV28 combines with J gene TRBJ2-3; no definite D call. The germline CDR1 and CDR2 sequences are MDHEN and SYDVKM. V was pared by 2 bases and J by 5 bases, with 11 bases between. This CDR3 spans 14 amino acids. The CDR3 loop is CASSLASLEDTQYF. The DNA of the CDR3 is TGTGCCAGCAGTTTAGCTTCTCTAGAAGATACGCAGTATTTT.

The rearrangement uses TRBV5-1 and TRBJ2-1; weak D call: TRBD2 (6 bases). The CDR3 has 14 residues. Looked up from germline, CDR1 is SGHRS and CDR2 is YFSETQ. V was cut by 3 bases and J by 8 bases, with 15 bases left in between. CDR3 DNA: TGCGCCAGCAGCTGGGGACTGGAAACTGATGAGCAGTTCTTC. Protein sequence: CASSWGLETDEQFF.

The count of this clone is one. V gene TRBV30 combines with J gene TRBJ1-6; tentative D call: TRBD1 (6 bases). This CDR3 comprises 13 residues. Trimming took off 7 bases at V and 6 bases at J, with 13 bases between the two ends. Germline V CDR1 and CDR2: GTSNPN, SVGIG (reference sequence). The CDR3 protein is CASDSAFNSPLHF. In nucleotides, the CDR3 is TGTGCCTCGGACAGTGCCTTTAATTCACCCCTCCACTTT.

The chain links TRBV6-5 to TRBJ2-1; no definite D call. Trimming removed 0 bases at V and 4 bases at J, with 13 bases between. The CDR3 is 16 residues long. Germline values: CDR1 MNHEY, CDR2 SVGAGI. DNA of the CDR3: TGTGCCAGCAGTTACTCGAACCCCAGGCTGTACAATGAGCAGTTCTTC. It codes for CASSYSNPRLYNEQFF.